The rows below give T cell receptor beta chains drawn from one sample of a study of cytomegalovirus exposure and HLA in healthy donors. Produced via immunoSEQ multiplex PCR; TCRdb's table is partial and in-frame only. This sample carries 110,000 to 150,000 clones, approximately 79% of them seen once, and the ten largest clones take 8.8%. Sequences were obtained from PBMCs. Source of these receptors: a woman aged 45-59 years in good health and CMV-seropositive. CDR3s include the opening cysteine and the closing phenylalanine or tryptophan. Each record gives: V gene, clone size, J gene, D gene, CDR3 protein, CDR3 DNA. A D gene is named only where the DNA matches it firmly. Clone size is shown for a subset of rows, as once, few, many or a class of expanded clone.

TRBV10-3	NA	TRBJ2-3	TRBD1	CAISDWTGDTDTQYF	TGTGCCATCAGTGATTGGACAGGGGATACAGATACGCAGTATTTT
TRBV28	NA	TRBJ1-2	NA	CASTLAGGGAGRGYTF	TGTGCCAGCACCCTCGCGGGGGGGGGCGCGGGACGTGGCTACACCTTC
TRBV4-2	NA	TRBJ1-2	NA	CASSPTSGGRYGYTF	TGTGCCAGCAGCCCAACAAGCGGGGGGAGGTATGGCTACACCTTC
TRBV7-2	NA	TRBJ2-5	NA	CASSLNGGLETQYF	TGTGCCAGCAGCTTAAACGGGGGTCTAGAGACCCAGTACTTC
TRBV7-2	NA	TRBJ1-2	TRBD1	CAGGQAYYGYTF	TGTGCCGGGGGACAGGCGTACTATGGCTACACCTTC
TRBV2	NA	TRBJ1-5	NA	CASNREGDQPQHF	TGTGCCAGCAACAGGGAGGGCGATCAGCCCCAGCATTTT
TRBV5-1	NA	TRBJ1-2	NA	CASSSRGYGYTF	TGCGCCAGCAGCTCTCGCGGCTATGGCTACACCTTC
TRBV11-2	NA	TRBJ2-3	TRBD2	CASSSTSGGARDTQYF	TGTGCCAGCAGCTCGACTAGCGGGGGGGCGAGAGATACGCAGTATTTT
TRBV27	NA	TRBJ2-5	TRBD2	CASSLGVAGGQETQYF	TGTGCCAGCAGCCTAGGGGTAGCGGGGGGTCAAGAGACCCAGTACTTC
TRBV7-7	NA	TRBJ1-4	TRBD1	CASSLGGTGDEKLFF	TGTGCTAGCAGCTTAGGTGGGACAGGAGATGAAAAACTGTTTTTT
TRBV2	NA	TRBJ2-5	NA	CASSEGGQKETQYF	TGTGCCAGCAGTGAAGGAGGACAGAAAGAGACCCAGTACTTC
TRBV7-2	NA	TRBJ1-5	NA	CASSTTSGAGQPQHF	TGTGCCAGCAGCACCACTTCAGGGGCGGGTCAGCCCCAGCATTTT
TRBV5-8	once	TRBJ2-5	TRBD1	CASSIGTGAFEAQYF	TGTGCCAGCAGTATCGGGACAGGGGCCTTCGAGGCCCAGTACTTC
TRBV19	NA	TRBJ1-1	NA	CASSIQGGYGEAFF	TGTGCCAGTAGTATACAGGGTGGGTACGGTGAAGCTTTCTTT
TRBV9	NA	TRBJ1-4	NA	CASSVTQTGPNEKLFF	TGTGCCAGCAGCGTAACCCAGACAGGCCCTAATGAAAAACTGTTTTTT
TRBV5-5	NA	TRBJ1-2	TRBD1	CASSSDREGYGYTF	TGTGCCAGCAGCTCGGACAGGGAAGGCTATGGCTACACCTTC
TRBV27	once	TRBJ1-1	NA	CASSLSFGTERTEAFF	TGTGCCAGCAGTTTATCTTTTGGAACGGAGAGAACTGAAGCTTTCTTT
TRBV18	once	TRBJ1-2	NA	CASSPIMRGNGYTF	TGTGCCAGCTCACCTATTATGAGGGGGAACGGCTACACCTTC
TRBV19	NA	TRBJ1-1	TRBD1	CASSMPGQGAFF	TGTGCCAGTAGTATGCCGGGACAGGGAGCTTTCTTT
TRBV7-6	once	TRBJ2-3	TRBD2	CASSLGGGATDTQYF	TGTGCCAGCAGTTTGGGCGGGGGGGCGACAGATACGCAGTATTTT
TRBV9	NA	TRBJ1-3	NA	CASNFGGAGNTIYF	TGTGCCAGCAATTTTGGGGGGGCTGGAAACACCATATATTTT
TRBV19	few	TRBJ2-2	NA	CASSTTTNTGELFF	TGTGCCAGTAGTACAACTACGAACACCGGGGAGCTGTTTTTT
TRBV28	NA	TRBJ2-2	TRBD2	CASRIRGDTGELFF	TGTGCCAGCAGGATCCGGGGGGACACCGGGGAGCTGTTTTTT
TRBV2	NA	TRBJ1-2	TRBD1	CASSATGSVPYGYTF	TGTGCCAGCAGTGCGACAGGGAGCGTCCCCTATGGCTACACCTTC
TRBV27	NA	TRBJ1-5	NA	CASHRQGQPQHF	TGTGCCAGCCACCGGCAGGGTCAGCCCCAGCATTTT
TRBV5-1	once	TRBJ2-1	TRBD2	CASSPDGGDAYNEQFF	TGCGCCAGCAGCCCAGATGGGGGGGATGCTTACAATGAGCAGTTCTTC
TRBV2	few	TRBJ1-2	NA	CASSGRRGYGYTF	TGTGCCAGCAGTGGTCGCAGGGGCTATGGCTACACCTTC
TRBV11-3	NA	TRBJ2-3	TRBD2	CASSSGTSGGLSTDTQYF	TGTGCCAGCAGCTCCGGGACTAGCGGGGGCCTGAGCACAGATACGCAGTATTTT
TRBV6-1	NA	TRBJ1-1	TRBD1	CASSQQGSTEAFF	TGTGCCAGCAGCCAACAGGGGTCCACTGAAGCTTTCTTT
TRBV5-1	NA	TRBJ1-1	NA	CASSLEPGHLNTEAFF	TGCGCCAGCAGCTTGGAGCCGGGACACCTGAACACTGAAGCTTTCTTT
TRBV19	NA	TRBJ2-6	NA	CASSYRVSGANVLTF	TGTGCCAGTAGTTACAGGGTCTCTGGGGCCAACGTCCTGACTTTC
TRBV28	NA	TRBJ1-2	TRBD1	CASATGADYGYTF	TGTGCCAGCGCGACAGGGGCGGACTATGGCTACACCTTC
TRBV5-8	NA	TRBJ1-5	NA	CASSLGQGVGQPQHF	TGTGCCAGCAGCTTGGGGCAGGGTGTTGGCCAGCCCCAGCATTTT
TRBV25-1	NA	TRBJ2-7	NA	CASSDRGGRHYEQYF	TGTGCCAGCAGTGATAGGGGGGGCAGGCACTACGAGCAGTACTTC
TRBV2	NA	TRBJ1-4	TRBD1	CASTKGAYNEKLFF	TGTGCCAGCACTAAGGGGGCCTACAACGAAAAACTGTTTTTT
TRBV15	NA	TRBJ2-1	NA	CATSRTGTPSRNEQFF	TGTGCCACCAGCAGGACCGGGACTCCGAGCAGGAATGAGCAGTTCTTC
TRBV5-1	NA	TRBJ1-2	TRBD1	CASSLGQGRNYGYTF	TGCGCCAGCAGCTTGGGACAGGGCCGTAACTATGGCTACACCTTC
TRBV11-3	NA	TRBJ2-5	TRBD2	CASSRGLTHGETQYF	TGTGCCAGCAGCCGGGGACTAACCCACGGGGAGACCCAGTACTTC
TRBV7-9	NA	TRBJ2-2	NA	CASSLVIRPPSDTGELFF	TGTGCCAGCAGCTTAGTTATCAGACCGCCGAGCGACACCGGGGAGCTGTTTTTT
TRBV2	NA	TRBJ1-4	TRBD1	CASTRDRAEKLFF	TGTGCCAGCACCCGGGACAGGGCTGAAAAACTGTTTTTT